Sequencing of this TCR beta chain was carried out in a study of shared clonotypes between healthy human individuals (dated by TCRdb to the early 2020s). Study-level background: The cohort included a few men and a couple of women between 18 and 49 years of age. Between about 0.9 and 8.9 billion PBMCs per donor were obtained by leukapheresis. For each donor, CD4 naive and CD4 memory were each run on three plates, CD8 naive on two plates, and CD8 memory on one plate. Different laboratories and diverse techniques were used to prepare libraries and sequence TCR repertoires, to increase sequencing depth and limit assay-specific biases. The study deeply sequenced blood TCR repertoires of about 5 healthy adults to estimate repertoire size and the extent of clonotype sharing between individuals. Broader findings and caveats from the paper: Only blood was sampled, and tissue TCR repertoires likely differ from those in blood. Incomplete sequencing was indicated by rarefaction of sorted-subset datasets, despite the large sequencing depth. Clonotypes shared by all four sorted-subset donors showed higher generation probabilities than non-shared clonotypes. Sharing across several donors was observed for about 5% of naive CD4, 3.5% of naive CD8, 2% to 2.5% of memory CD4, and about 0.38% of memory CD8 clonotypes. The genetic and exposure-history diversity represented was limited by the small number of donors. Estimated clonotype richness was generally larger for naive than for memory subsets. Based on pairwise subsampling, the degree of clonotype sharing among donors was expected to be affected by sequencing depth.

Including cysteine and phenylalanine, the CDR3 has 14 amino acids. The read is trimmed to its CDR3 DNA, 42 bases read in frame from base 1. Via the germline V gene (reference sequence), CDR1 is GTSNPN and CDR2 SVGIG. Compared with germline, V lacks 4 bases and J lacks 5 bases; bases without a gene match: 9. The donors were healthy, HIV-negative adults with no recently reported acute infections or vaccinations. Every donor was a Caucasian adult living in Nashville, Tennessee, USA. CD4+ T cells were enriched by magnetic negative selection; naive cells were then positively selected on CD45RA, and the negative fraction formed the memory subset. Blood was obtained by leukapheresis, after which PBMCs were separated by Ficoll-Histopaque density gradient centrifugation and cryopreserved in liquid nitrogen vapor phase. Purity and quantity of every magnetically sorted T cell population were checked by analytical flow cytometry. Each sorted fraction had its genomic DNA isolated and then quantified by UV absorbance on a Nanodrop 2000c.

Using the deep immunoSEQ assay, TCR CDR3 regions were amplified from genomic DNA by multiplex PCR. Extracted genomic DNA from each cell subset was spread evenly across all wells of several immunoSEQ 96-well plates, with each plate serving as a replicate. Each replicate PCR for sorted subsets received roughly 0.2 ug genomic DNA, equal to roughly 29,000 T cell genomes. Purified libraries were measured with a Qubit 3.0 fluorometer, size-checked on a Bioanalyzer 2100, and measured again with the KAPA Library Quantification kit. Each immunoSEQ 96-well plate was sequenced on its own single-read 150-cycle Illumina NextSeq 550 flow cell. Per the authors' processing: Because only junctional sequences without quality scores were contained in the immunoSEQ output, filtering matching that applied to full-length reads could not be performed. Sequences were annotated with PyIR, a Python wrapper for IgBLAST v1.9, using IMGT germline references to assign V/J genes and CDR3. Any read was removed if the V/J assignment was weak (E-value above 1e-6), the CDR3 was missing, or the read contained stop codons, out-of-frame junctions, or ambiguous translated residues. V3J clonotypes were defined by identical inferred V gene, J gene, and CDR3 amino acid sequence. Percentage overlap between repertoires was computed as shared unique clonotypes divided by the size of the smaller repertoire. Richness of each repertoire was evaluated using RTK rarefaction, the Chao1 estimator, and Recon v2.1 estimates of unobserved clonotypes. Generation probabilities were computed with OLGA for all TCRbeta clonotypes obtained by the gDNA method from a handful of donors. Entries here come from immuneACCESS through TCRdb and include only in-frame sequences with V and J called. Some clones fail to appear in such tables; in the studies checked, an unresolved V gene covers under half of the shortfall, and the cause of the remainder is unknown. From that table come the V and J calls and clone size; the DNA was used to work out D and trimming. The table for this sample lists 2 million to 2.5 million clones; under 95% of them were counted only once. The top ten hold roughly 0.36% of the sample.

Remarks on this clone: This clone's antigen is unknown. Base qualities were left out, and no much larger clone turns up one base away.

The receptor chain draws on TRBV30 and TRBJ2-5; the central 8 bases match TRBD1. Material: naive CD4+ T cells from PBMCs. Per the publication, the cell subset or site label means: CD45RA+ positively selected. This TCR was recovered from a man aged 18-30 years in good health. Some clones in this sample may be carry-over from other donors' samples. The CDR3 in this case is CAWNPTGAGETQYF. The bases read TGTGCCTGGAACCCGACAGGGGCTGGGGAGACCCAGTACTTC.